The clone carrying this TCR beta chain was picked up one time. The antigen remains undetermined. The germline V gene has CDR1 SGHTA and CDR2 FQGNSA. This CDR3 is 15 amino acids long. V gave up 5 bases and J gave up 7 bases; unmatched junction bases: 5. The sampling schedule covered blood at baseline, cycle 4 day 1, and cycle 7 day 1. This sample stems from a study of OX40 agonist ivuxolimab in advanced cancers. Whole-study findings and limits: Mean expanded clone counts were higher in CD8+ than CD4+ T cells.

Using immunoSEQ multiplex PCR, the repertoire was profiled, and TCRdb retains in-frame clones only, with some absent. The sample consists of 80,000 or so clones, roughly 86% of them appearing once. The TCR originated in an adult with an advanced solid tumor such as melanoma, head and neck, liver or kidney cancer. The source material was CD4+ or CD8+ T cells sorted from blood, sampled in a trial of the OX40 agonist ivuxolimab. The chain employs TRBV7-2 and TRBJ2-1, with TRBD2 matching over 13 bases. CDR3 bases: TGTGCCAGCAGCCCTCGACTAGCGGGAGGAAATGAGCAGTTCTTC. Protein product: CASSPRLAGGNEQFF.